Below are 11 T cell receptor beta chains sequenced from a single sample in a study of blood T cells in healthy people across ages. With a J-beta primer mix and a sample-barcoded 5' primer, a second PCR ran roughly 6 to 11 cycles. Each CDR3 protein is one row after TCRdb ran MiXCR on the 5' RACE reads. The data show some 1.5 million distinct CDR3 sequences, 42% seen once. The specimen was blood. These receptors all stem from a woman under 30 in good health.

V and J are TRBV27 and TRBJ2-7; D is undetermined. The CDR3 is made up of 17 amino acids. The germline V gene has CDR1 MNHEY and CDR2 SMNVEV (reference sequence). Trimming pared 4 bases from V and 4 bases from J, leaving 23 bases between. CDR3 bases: TGTGCCAGCAGTTCCCCAGTCAGGATGGGGATCGGATACGAGCAGTACTTC. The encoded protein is CASSSPVRMGIGYEQYF.

CDR3 coding DNA: TGTGCCAGCGGACGGGGGTCCCGGGTCTACGAGCAGTACTTC. Translating gives CASGRGSRVYEQYF. The chain uses TRBV6-2 or TRBV6-3 and TRBJ2-7; TRBD2 might be the D (6 bases). V was clipped by 8 bases and J by 3 bases, with 17 bases between them. Per the germline V gene, CDR1 is MNHEY and CDR2 is SVGEGT. The CDR3 runs to 14 residues.

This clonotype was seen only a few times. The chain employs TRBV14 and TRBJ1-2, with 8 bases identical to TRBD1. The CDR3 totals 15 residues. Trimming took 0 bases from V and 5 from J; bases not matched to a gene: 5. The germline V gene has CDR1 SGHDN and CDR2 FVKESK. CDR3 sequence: CASSQDRTGKYGYTF. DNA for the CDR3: TGTGCCAGCAGCCAAGATCGGACAGGGAAATATGGCTACACCTTC.

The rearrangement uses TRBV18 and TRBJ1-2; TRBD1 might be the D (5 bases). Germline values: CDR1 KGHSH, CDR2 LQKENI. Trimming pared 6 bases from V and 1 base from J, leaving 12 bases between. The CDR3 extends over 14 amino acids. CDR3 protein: CASSHRTDNYGYTF. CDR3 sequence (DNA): TGTGCCAGCTCTCACAGGACGGATAACTATGGCTACACCTTC.

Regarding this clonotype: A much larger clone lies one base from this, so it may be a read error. CDR3 DNA: TGCAGCGTTGAAGATCGTCAGGGTCTAAGCCACGAGCGGTACTTC. Translated, it gives CSVEDRQGLSHERYF. This chain connects TRBV29-1 to TRBJ2-7; D is perhaps TRBD1 (5 bases). The CDR3 length is 15 residues. The germline gives CDR1 SQVTM, CDR2 ANQGSEA.

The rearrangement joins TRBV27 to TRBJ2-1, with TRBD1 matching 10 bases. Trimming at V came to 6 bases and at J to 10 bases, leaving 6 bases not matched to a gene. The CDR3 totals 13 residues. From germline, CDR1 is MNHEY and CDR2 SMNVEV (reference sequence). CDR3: CASRPGTGDEQFF. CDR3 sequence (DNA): TGTGCCAGCAGACCTGGGACAGGGGACGAGCAGTTCTTC.

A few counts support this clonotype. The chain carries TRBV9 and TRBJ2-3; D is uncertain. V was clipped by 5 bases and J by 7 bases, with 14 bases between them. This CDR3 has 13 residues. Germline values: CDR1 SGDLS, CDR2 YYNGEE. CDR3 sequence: CASSASFSNTQYF. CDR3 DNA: TGTGCCAGCAGTGCCTCGTTTTCGAATACGCAGTATTTT.

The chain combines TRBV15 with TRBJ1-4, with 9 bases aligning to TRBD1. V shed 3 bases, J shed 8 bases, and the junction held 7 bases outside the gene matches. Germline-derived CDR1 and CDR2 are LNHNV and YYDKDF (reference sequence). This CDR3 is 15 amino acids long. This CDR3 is CATSREQGADEKLFF. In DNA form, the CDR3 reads TGTGCCACCAGCAGGGAACAGGGGGCGGACGAAAAACTGTTTTTT.

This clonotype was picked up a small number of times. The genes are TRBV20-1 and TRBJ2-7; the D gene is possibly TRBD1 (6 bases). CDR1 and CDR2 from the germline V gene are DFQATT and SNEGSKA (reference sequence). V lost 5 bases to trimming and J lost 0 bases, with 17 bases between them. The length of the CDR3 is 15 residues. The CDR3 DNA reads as TGCAGTGCTCGCTTCCAAAGGGGGAGCTCCTACGAGCAGTACTTC. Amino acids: CSARFQRGSSYEQYF.

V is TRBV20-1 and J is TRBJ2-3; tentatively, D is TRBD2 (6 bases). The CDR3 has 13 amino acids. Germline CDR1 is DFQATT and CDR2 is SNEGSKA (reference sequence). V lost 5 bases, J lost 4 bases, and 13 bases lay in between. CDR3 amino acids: CSAVGGLADTQYF. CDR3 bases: TGCAGTGCTGTGGGGGGTCTCGCAGATACGCAGTATTTT.

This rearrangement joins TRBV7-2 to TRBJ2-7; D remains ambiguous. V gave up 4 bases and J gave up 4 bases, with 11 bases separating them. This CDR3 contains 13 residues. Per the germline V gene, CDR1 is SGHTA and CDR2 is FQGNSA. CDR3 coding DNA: TGTGCCAGCAGCTCTACCCACCCTTACGAGCAGTACTTC. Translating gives CASSSTHPYEQYF.